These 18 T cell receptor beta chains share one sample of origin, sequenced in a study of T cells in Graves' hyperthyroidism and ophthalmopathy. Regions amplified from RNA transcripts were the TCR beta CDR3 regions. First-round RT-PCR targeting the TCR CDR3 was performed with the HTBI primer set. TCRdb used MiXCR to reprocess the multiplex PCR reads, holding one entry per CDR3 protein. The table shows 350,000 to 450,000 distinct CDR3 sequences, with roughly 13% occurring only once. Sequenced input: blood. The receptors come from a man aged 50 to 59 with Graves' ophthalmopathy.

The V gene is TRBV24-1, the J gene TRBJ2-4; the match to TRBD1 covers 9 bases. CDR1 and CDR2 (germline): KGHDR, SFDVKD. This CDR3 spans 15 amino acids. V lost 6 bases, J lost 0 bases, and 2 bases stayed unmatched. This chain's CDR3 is CATSKGQGAKNIQYF. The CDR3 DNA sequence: TGTGCCACCAGTAAGGGACAGGGAGCCAAAAACATTCAGTACTTC.

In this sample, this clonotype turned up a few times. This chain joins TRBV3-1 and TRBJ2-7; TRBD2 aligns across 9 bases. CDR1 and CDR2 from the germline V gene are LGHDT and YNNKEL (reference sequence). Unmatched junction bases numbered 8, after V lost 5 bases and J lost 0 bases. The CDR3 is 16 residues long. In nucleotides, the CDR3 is TGTGCCAGCAGCGTGTCAGCGGGAGGTAACTCCTACGAGCAGTACTTC. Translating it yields CASSVSAGGNSYEQYF.

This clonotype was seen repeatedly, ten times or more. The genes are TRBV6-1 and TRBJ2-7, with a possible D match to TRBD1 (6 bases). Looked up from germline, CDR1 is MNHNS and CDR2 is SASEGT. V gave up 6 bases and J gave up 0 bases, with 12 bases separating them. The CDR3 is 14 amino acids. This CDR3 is CASRTGSSSYEQYF. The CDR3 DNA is TGTGCCAGCAGGACAGGCTCGAGCTCCTACGAGCAGTACTTC.

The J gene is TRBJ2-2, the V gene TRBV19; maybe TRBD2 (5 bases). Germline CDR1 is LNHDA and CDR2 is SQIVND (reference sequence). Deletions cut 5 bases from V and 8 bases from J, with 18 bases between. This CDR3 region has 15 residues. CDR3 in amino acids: CASSDRDIPVGELFF. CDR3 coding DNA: TGTGCCAGTAGTGATCGGGATATCCCGGTTGGGGAGCTGTTTTTT.

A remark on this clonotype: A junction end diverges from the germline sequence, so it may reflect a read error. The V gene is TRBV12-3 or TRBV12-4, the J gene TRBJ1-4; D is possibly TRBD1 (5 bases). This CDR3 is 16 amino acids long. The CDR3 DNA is TGTGCCGGCAGTCCTATCAGGGACTGGGAACCGGAAAAACTGTTTTTT. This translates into CAGSPIRDWEPEKLFF.

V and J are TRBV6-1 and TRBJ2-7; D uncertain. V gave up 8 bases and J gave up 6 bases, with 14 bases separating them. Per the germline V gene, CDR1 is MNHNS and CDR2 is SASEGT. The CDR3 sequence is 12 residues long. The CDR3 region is CASSRPFGEQYF. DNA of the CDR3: TGTGCCAGCTCTAGACCCTTCGGCGAGCAGTACTTC.

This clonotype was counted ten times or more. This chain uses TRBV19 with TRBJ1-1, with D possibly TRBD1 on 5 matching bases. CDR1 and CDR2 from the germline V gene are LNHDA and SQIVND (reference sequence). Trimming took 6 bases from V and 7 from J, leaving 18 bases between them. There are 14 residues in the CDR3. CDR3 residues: CASSPGRGIGEAFF. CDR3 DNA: TGTGCCAGTAGCCCAGGGAGAGGGATCGGTGAAGCTTTCTTT.

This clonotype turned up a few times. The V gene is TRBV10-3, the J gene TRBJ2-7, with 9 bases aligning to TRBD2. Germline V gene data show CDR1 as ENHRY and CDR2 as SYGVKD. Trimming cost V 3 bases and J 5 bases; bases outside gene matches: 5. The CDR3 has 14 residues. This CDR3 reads CAISDHSGGNEQYF. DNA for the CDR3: TGTGCCATCAGTGATCATAGCGGGGGTAACGAGCAGTACTTC.

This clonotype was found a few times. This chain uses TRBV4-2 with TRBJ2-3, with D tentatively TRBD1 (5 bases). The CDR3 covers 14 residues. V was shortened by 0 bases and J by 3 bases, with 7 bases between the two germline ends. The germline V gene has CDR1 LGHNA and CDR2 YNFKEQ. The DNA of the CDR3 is TGTGCCAGCAGCCAAGAGGGGCATACAGATACGCAGTATTTT. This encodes CASSQEGHTDTQYF.

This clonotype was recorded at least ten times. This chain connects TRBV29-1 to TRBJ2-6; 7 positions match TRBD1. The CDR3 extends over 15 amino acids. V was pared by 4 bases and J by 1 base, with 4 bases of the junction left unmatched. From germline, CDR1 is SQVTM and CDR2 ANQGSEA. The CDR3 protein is CSVATGVSGANVLTF. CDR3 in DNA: TGCAGCGTTGCCACAGGGGTGTCTGGGGCCAACGTCCTGACTTTC.

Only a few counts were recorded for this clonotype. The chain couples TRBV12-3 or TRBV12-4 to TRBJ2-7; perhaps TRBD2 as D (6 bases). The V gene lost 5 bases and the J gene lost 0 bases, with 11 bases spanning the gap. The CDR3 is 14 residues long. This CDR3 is CASSDGTSSYEQYF. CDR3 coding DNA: TGTGCCAGCAGTGACGGGACTTCCTCCTACGAGCAGTACTTC.

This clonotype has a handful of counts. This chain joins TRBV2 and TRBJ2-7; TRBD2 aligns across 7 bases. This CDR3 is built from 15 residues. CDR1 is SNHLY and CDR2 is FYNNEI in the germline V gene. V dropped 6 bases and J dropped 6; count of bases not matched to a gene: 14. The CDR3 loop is CASSPRVAGVGEQYF. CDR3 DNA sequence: TGTGCCAGCAGCCCGCGAGTTGCGGGAGTAGGCGAGCAGTACTTC.

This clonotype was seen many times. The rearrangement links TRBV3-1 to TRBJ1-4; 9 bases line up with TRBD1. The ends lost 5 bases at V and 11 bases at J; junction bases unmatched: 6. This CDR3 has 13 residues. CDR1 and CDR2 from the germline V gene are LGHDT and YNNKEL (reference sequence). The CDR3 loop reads CASSFLGQGKLFF. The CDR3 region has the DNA TGTGCCAGCAGCTTCTTGGGACAGGGTAAACTGTTTTTT.

The CDR3 DNA reads as TGTGCCAGCAGCGTAGCAGCTAGCGGGAGATCTGAGCAGTTCTTC. Translated: CASSVAASGRSEQFF. The V and J genes are TRBV9 and TRBJ2-1; TRBD2 matches 10 bases. After removal of 0 bases from V and 9 bases from J, the junction contained 6 bases not matched to a gene. CDR1 is SGDLS and CDR2 is YYNGEE in the germline V gene. The CDR3 runs to 15 residues.

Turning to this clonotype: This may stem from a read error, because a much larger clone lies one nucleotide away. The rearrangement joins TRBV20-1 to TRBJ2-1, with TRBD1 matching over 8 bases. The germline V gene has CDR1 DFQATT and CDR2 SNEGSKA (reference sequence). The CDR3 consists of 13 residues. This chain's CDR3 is CSAKGQGYNELFF. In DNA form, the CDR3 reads TGCAGTGCTAAAGGACAGGGATACAATGAGCTGTTCTTC.

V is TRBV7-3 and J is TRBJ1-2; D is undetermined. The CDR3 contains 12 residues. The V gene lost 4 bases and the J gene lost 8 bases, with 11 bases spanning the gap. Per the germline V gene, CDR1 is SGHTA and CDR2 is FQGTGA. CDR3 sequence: CASSSTPGGYTF. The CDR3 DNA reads TGTGCCAGCAGCTCCACGCCGGGGGGCTACACCTTC.

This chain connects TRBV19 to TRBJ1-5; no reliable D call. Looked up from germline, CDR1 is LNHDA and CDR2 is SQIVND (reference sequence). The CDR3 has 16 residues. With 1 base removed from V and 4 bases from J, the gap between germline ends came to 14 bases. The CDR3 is CASSIAGNRWNQPQHF. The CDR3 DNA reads TGTGCCAGTAGTATAGCCGGAAATCGATGGAATCAGCCCCAGCATTTT.

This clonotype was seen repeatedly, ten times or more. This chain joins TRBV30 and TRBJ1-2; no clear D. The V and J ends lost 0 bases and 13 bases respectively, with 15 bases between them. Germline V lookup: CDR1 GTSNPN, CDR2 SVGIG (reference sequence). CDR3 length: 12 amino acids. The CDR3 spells CAWSVQRTEGTF. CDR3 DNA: TGTGCCTGGAGTGTACAAAGGACCGAGGGCACCTTC.